These 20 T cell receptor beta chains were sequenced from one sample in a study of human T cells and chemical hapten exposure. TCRdb analysed the RACE reads with MiXCR anew, one entry per CDR3 protein. The sample holds 240,000 or so distinct CDR3 sequences, approximately 8.4% seen once. Time point described: pre-sensitization, week 0. Treatment reported: therapeutic diphenylcyclopropenone sensitization with weekly scalp DPC. Sequenced here: whole blood, sampled in connection with sensitization to the hapten diphenylcyclopropenone (DPC). These receptor sequences come from a middle-aged woman with alopecia areata. Some clones in this sample may be carry-over from other donors' samples.

This clonotype has at least ten counts. The V gene is TRBV5-1, the J gene TRBJ1-5; D gene unclear. Between the trimmed V and J ends, which lost 0 bases and 1 base, there was a span of 8 bases. Looked up from germline, CDR1 is SGHRS and CDR2 is YFSETQ. The CDR3 is 15 amino acids. DNA of the CDR3: TGCGCCAGCAGCTTGGCCTCAGGCAGCAATCAGCCCCAGCATTTT. Its translation: CASSLASGSNQPQHF.

This clonotype was seen many times. As DNA, the CDR3 is TGTGCCAGCAGTTACTCGTCCGGCAGGAAGTATGGCTACACCTTC. This gives the protein CASSYSSGRKYGYTF. J is TRBJ1-2 and V is TRBV6-2 or TRBV6-3; D call uncertain. Trimming took off 0 bases at V and 5 bases at J, with 13 bases between the two ends. The length of the CDR3 is 15 residues. Germline V gene data show CDR1 as MNHEY and CDR2 as SVGEGT.

V gene TRBV7-3 combines with J gene TRBJ2-2; D assignment may be TRBD1 or TRBD2 (7 bases each). CDR3 length: 15 residues. The ends were cut back, 5 bases at V and 5 bases at J, with 15 bases in the middle. CDR1 is SGHTA and CDR2 is FQGTGA in the germline V gene. In DNA form, the CDR3 reads TGTGCCAGCAGCCCCGCCCAGGGGGGGACCGGGGAGCTGTTTTTT. It codes for CASSPAQGGTGELFF.

This chain connects TRBV3-1 to TRBJ1-1; D is undetermined. Per germline, CDR1 LGHDT and CDR2 YNNKEL (reference sequence). V lost 3 bases and J 11 bases, leaving 16 bases between the germline ends. CDR3 length: 13 residues. The CDR3 loop reads CASSHEATGTAFF. The CDR3 nucleotides are TGTGCCAGCAGCCATGAAGCTACGGGTACGGCTTTCTTT.

This chain uses TRBV28 with TRBJ2-6; D tentatively reads TRBD1 or TRBD2 (5 bases each). Trimming shortened V by 2 bases and J by 1 base, and 18 bases separated the two germline ends. Germline V lookup: CDR1 MDHEN, CDR2 SYDVKM. This CDR3 spans 19 amino acids. The chain's CDR3 is CASSLHWGPKVSGANVLTF. The CDR3 DNA sequence: TGTGCCAGCAGTTTACACTGGGGACCAAAAGTATCTGGGGCCAACGTCCTGACTTTC.

The V call is TRBV9, the J call TRBJ2-7; 10 bases map to TRBD2. Trimming took 0 bases from V and 4 from J; bases not matched to a gene: 4. Germline assignment: CDR1 SGDLS and CDR2 YYNGEE. The CDR3 covers 15 residues. The CDR3 bases are TGTGCCAGCAGCGTAGCTAGCGGGAGAGGGTACGAGCAGTACTTC. Residues: CASSVASGRGYEQYF.

The sample holds a few counts of this clonotype. The rearrangement joins TRBV25-1 to TRBJ1-4, with no clear D. CDR1 is MGHDK and CDR2 is SYGVNS in the germline V gene. CDR3 size: 15 residues. Trimming stripped 3 bases from V and 7 bases from J, with 15 bases between. CDR3 loop: CASSDPARRSEKLFF. CDR3 coding DNA: TGTGCCAGCAGTGATCCCGCCCGAAGATCTGAAAAACTGTTTTTT.

This clonotype was counted between two and nine times. The rearrangement joins TRBV7-3 to TRBJ2-5; 10 nucleotides line up with TRBD1. CDR3 length: 16 residues. In germline, CDR1 is SGHTA, CDR2 FQGTGA. The V segment lost 4 bases and the J segment 1 base; nucleotides outside the gene matches: 6. CDR3 DNA sequence: TGTGCCAGCAGCTCTGGGACAGGGGCGGTCCAAGAGACCCAGTACTTC. This encodes CASSSGTGAVQETQYF.

The rearrangement joins TRBV11-1 to TRBJ2-7; possibly TRBD1 or TRBD2 for D (5 bases each). Germline assignment: CDR1 SGHAT and CDR2 FQDESV (reference sequence). The CDR3 totals 14 residues. Trimming stripped 5 bases from V and 2 bases from J, with 13 bases between. The CDR3 DNA reads as TGTGCCAGCAGCCGCCGGGACGGAGCCTACGAGCAGTACTTC. Residues: CASSRRDGAYEQYF.

Worth noting for this clonotype: This may be a read error, as it is one base from a much larger clone. The V gene is TRBV29-1, the J gene TRBJ1-5; D ambiguous. The CDR3 spans 13 residues. The V gene's germline CDR1 is SQVTM and CDR2 ANQGSEA. CDR3 sequence: CSVEGASGQPHHF. The CDR3 DNA is TGCAGCGTTGAAGGGGCCTCAGGTCAGCCCCACCATTTT.

V and J are TRBV7-9 and TRBJ2-1; TRBD1 might be the D (5 bases). Germline CDR1 reads SEHNR; CDR2 reads FQNEAQ (reference sequence). V lost 5 bases to trimming and J lost 3 bases, with 8 bases between them. The CDR3 totals 13 residues. The CDR3 is CASSLDNYNEQFF. Written as DNA, the CDR3 is TGTGCCAGCAGCCTGGACAACTACAATGAGCAGTTCTTC.

This clonotype was recorded only once. The chain recombines TRBV3-1 with TRBJ2-7; D call uncertain. The CDR3 runs 12 residues. CDR1 is LGHDT, CDR2 YNNKEL, per germline (reference sequence). V lost 2 bases and J lost 7, with 9 bases in between. CDR3 coding DNA: TGTGCCAGCAGCCAATATCCTGGAGAGCAGTACTTC. Amino acids: CASSQYPGEQYF.

This clonotype has a single count. A read error is likely, as this CDR3 ends without the conserved phenylalanine or tryptophan. The genes are TRBV29-1 and TRBJ2-3; no clear D. The CDR3 runs to 13 residues. CDR1 is SQVTM and CDR2 is ANQGSEA in the germline V gene. Deletions cut 8 bases from V and 1 base from J, with 13 bases between. The CDR3 DNA sequence: TGCAGCCATGGCGGAGTCGGCACAGATACGCAGTATCTT. This codes for CSHGGVGTDTQYL.

The table lists this clonotype with a few counts. This chain joins TRBV27 and TRBJ2-3; 8 nucleotides agree with TRBD2. The germline gives CDR1 MNHEY, CDR2 SMNVEV (reference sequence). The junction had 5 bases not matched to a gene; V was cut back by 2 bases and J by 4 bases. The CDR3 is 15 amino acids. The CDR3 loop is CASSLQAGVPDTQYF. The CDR3 DNA sequence: TGTGCCAGCAGTTTACAAGCGGGAGTCCCAGATACGCAGTATTTT.

There are a few counts of this clonotype. The V call is TRBV4-3, the J call TRBJ2-2; TRBD2 might be the D (6 bases). V lost 4 bases and J 3 bases, leaving 12 bases between the germline ends. The CDR3 has 15 residues. Germline V gene sequence: CDR1 LGHNA, CDR2 YSLEER. The CDR3 sequence is CASSPERADTGELFF. In nucleotides, the CDR3 is TGCGCCAGCAGCCCCGAGCGGGCCGACACCGGGGAGCTGTTTTTT.

This clonotype was counted a few times. The chain has TRBV9 and TRBJ2-7; 11 bases are shared with TRBD1. The CDR3 contains 15 residues. Trimming at V came to 0 bases and at J to 3 bases, leaving 2 bases not matched to a gene. The germline V gene encodes CDR1 SGDLS and CDR2 YYNGEE. CDR3 protein: CASSVDGTGGYEQYF. As DNA, the CDR3 is TGTGCCAGCAGCGTAGATGGGACAGGGGGCTACGAGCAGTACTTC.

This clonotype came up many times. V and J are TRBV10-3 and TRBJ2-5, with 8 bases that match TRBD1. The CDR3 is made up of 15 amino acids. With V trimmed by 0 bases and J by 3 bases, 3 bases remained unmatched. Germline lookup yields CDR1 ENHRY and CDR2 SYGVKD. CDR3 protein: CAISESGQGEETQYF. In DNA, the CDR3 is TGTGCCATCAGTGAGTCTGGACAGGGCGAAGAGACCCAGTACTTC.

The chain joins TRBV10-3 to TRBJ2-7; 9 bases match TRBD1. The CDR3 has 13 residues. The germline V gene has CDR1 ENHRY and CDR2 SYGVKD. The junction had 7 bases not matched to a gene; V was cut back by 8 bases and J by 5 bases. The CDR3 region is CAISGTGTHEQYF. The CDR3 nucleotides read TGTGCCATCTCCGGGACAGGGACCCACGAGCAGTACTTC.

The chain combines TRBV4-1 with TRBJ2-1; 11 bases match TRBD2. V was clipped by 0 bases and J by 7 bases; unmatched bases: 5. The CDR3 is made up of 16 amino acids. Germline CDR1 reads MGHRA; CDR2 reads YSYEKL. For the CDR3, the DNA is TGCGCCAGCAGCCAAGATGCTAGCGGGAGGACTAATGAGCAGTTCTTC. It is translated as CASSQDASGRTNEQFF.

This clonotype was found many times. The genes are TRBV12-3 or TRBV12-4 and TRBJ1-1; no clear D. The CDR3 spans 12 residues. Trimming removed 2 bases from V and 7 bases from J, with 8 bases in between. The CDR3 loop reads CASSLTVGEAFF. For the CDR3, the DNA is TGTGCCAGCAGTTTAACCGTCGGTGAAGCTTTCTTT.